This is a list of T cell receptor beta chains from one sample in a study of T cell repertoires in aging, cancer and after chemotherapy. TCRdb re-derived calls from the multiplex PCR reads in MiXCR, one entry per CDR3 protein. The repertoire consists of under 7,000 distinct CDR3 sequences, with less than 35% occurring once and the leading ten covering about 30%. Sequencing input: blood. The origin of the receptors is a human donor with a blood cancer. The CDR3 runs from the conserved cysteine through the conserved F or W. The D gene is left open where the match is weak. Not every row has a clone size; where given, it reads once, few, many or a size class.

D: TRBD2
J: TRBJ2-1
V: TRBV13
size: .
CDR3: CASMGTTPYNKQFF
DNA: TGTGCCAGCATGGGGACTACGCCCTACAATAAGCAGTTCTTC

D: .
J: TRBJ2-1
V: TRBV13
size: few
CDR3: CASSSLTYYNEQFF
DNA: TGTGCCAGCAGCTCCCTCACTTATTACAATGAGCAGTTCTTC

D: .
J: TRBJ2-5
V: TRBV18
size: .
CDR3: CASSLGHRQETQYF
DNA: TGTGCCAGCTCGCTCGGACACCGCCAAGAGACCCAGTACTTC

D: .
J: TRBJ2-7
V: TRBV5-1
size: .
CDR3: CASGEGYEQYF
DNA: TGCGCCAGCGGTGAAGGCTACGAGCAGTACTTC

D: TRBD2
J: TRBJ2-3
V: TRBV27
size: .
CDR3: CASSSTSGRYTDTQYF
DNA: TGTGCCAGCAGTTCCACTAGCGGGCGTTACACAGATACGCAGTATTTT

D: .
J: TRBJ2-2
V: TRBV7-2
size: .
CDR3: CASSLYATNTGELFF
DNA: TGTGCCAGCAGCTTGTACGCCACGAACACCGGGGAGCTGTTTTTT

D: .
J: TRBJ1-4
V: TRBV20-1
size: .
CDR3: CSAAQQGLSQEKLFF
DNA: TGCAGTGCTGCCCAGCAGGGCCTCTCTCAGGAAAAACTGTTTTTT

D: .
J: TRBJ1-5
V: TRBV6-1
size: .
CDR3: CASRPARGGLHQPQHF
DNA: TGTGCCAGCAGGCCGGCCCGGGGGGGGCTCCATCAGCCCCAGCATTTT

D: TRBD1
J: TRBJ2-3
V: TRBV10-3
size: medium-sized
CDR3: CAISRTGTSDTQYF
DNA: TGTGCCATCAGCCGGACAGGGACATCAGATACGCAGTATTTT

D: TRBD1
J: TRBJ2-7
V: TRBV19
size: .
CDR3: CASSGTGVTEQYF
DNA: TGTGCCAGTAGTGGGACAGGGGTAACCGAGCAGTACTTC

D: .
J: TRBJ2-1
V: TRBV11-3
size: few
CDR3: CASSLGPSEQFF
DNA: TGTGCCAGCAGCTTAGGGCCCAGTGAGCAGTTCTTC

D: TRBD2
J: TRBJ2-1
V: TRBV6-5
size: .
CDR3: CASSSGGQNEQFF
DNA: TGTGCCAGCAGCTCGGGGGGGCAGAATGAGCAGTTCTTC

D: .
J: TRBJ1-5
V: TRBV20-1
size: .
CDR3: CSASGGGGQPQHF
DNA: TGCAGTGCTAGCGGGGGGGGGGGACAGCCCCAGCATTTT

D: .
J: TRBJ1-2
V: TRBV6-5
size: .
CDR3: CASSLSTPLESGYTF
DNA: TGTGCCAGCAGCTTATCGACGCCCTTGGAGAGCGGCTACACCTTC

D: TRBD2
J: TRBJ2-1
V: TRBV11-2
size: few
CDR3: CASRYSGRVSREQFF
DNA: TGTGCCAGCAGGTACAGCGGGAGGGTTTCTCGTGAGCAGTTCTTC

D: .
J: TRBJ2-5
V: TRBV4-3
size: .
CDR3: CASSQDRWGVSETQYF
DNA: TGCGCCAGCAGCCAAGATAGGTGGGGGGTCTCAGAGACCCAGTACTTC

D: TRBD2
J: TRBJ2-2
V: TRBV5-5
size: .
CDR3: CASSLAPSGLDTGELFF
DNA: TGTGCCAGCAGCTTGGCCCCTAGCGGACTGGACACCGGGGAGCTGTTTTTT

D: .
J: TRBJ2-3
V: TRBV6-1
size: medium-sized
CDR3: CASSEERLDF
DNA: TGTGCCAGCAGTGAAGAACGGCTAGATTTT

D: .
J: TRBJ2-1
V: TRBV7-2
size: few
CDR3: CASSLAGTSNEQFF
DNA: TGTGCCAGCAGCTTAGCCGGGACGTCCAATGAGCAGTTCTTC

D: .
J: TRBJ2-5
V: TRBV6-5
size: .
CDR3: CASISPRGQETQYF
DNA: TGTGCCAGCATTTCACCACGGGGGCAGGAGACCCAGTACTTC

D: .
J: TRBJ1-5
V: TRBV18
size: few
CDR3: CASSPPGKGGQPQHF
DNA: TGTGCCAGCTCACCACCGGGCAAGGGCGGCCAGCCCCAGCATTTT

D: TRBD1
J: TRBJ2-1
V: TRBV10-3
size: .
CDR3: CAIRTGRGNEQFF
DNA: TGTGCCATCAGGACGGGCAGGGGGAATGAGCAGTTCTTC

D: .
J: TRBJ1-1
V: TRBV29-1
size: medium-sized
CDR3: CSALGDLNTEAFF
DNA: TGCAGCGCCCTCGGGGACCTCAACACTGAAGCTTTCTTT

D: .
J: TRBJ2-3
V: TRBV18
size: few
CDR3: CASSPGGSRGTDTQYF
DNA: TGTGCCAGCTCACCAGGCGGTAGCCGGGGCACAGATACGCAGTATTTT

D: TRBD2
J: TRBJ2-3
V: TRBV6-5
size: .
CDR3: CASSYSLAVTDTQYF
DNA: TGTGCCAGCAGTTACAGTCTAGCGGTCACAGATACGCAGTATTTT

D: .
J: TRBJ1-4
V: TRBV5-6
size: .
CDR3: CASSLGPATTNEKLFF
DNA: TGCGCCAGCAGCTTGGGACCTGCTACAACTAATGAAAAACTGTTTTTT

D: .
J: TRBJ1-5
V: TRBV6-1
size: .
CDR3: CASITAGRNQPQHF
DNA: TGTGCCAGCATCACGGCGGGTCGCAATCAGCCCCAGCATTTT

D: .
J: TRBJ1-5
V: TRBV19
size: .
CDR3: CASSMRADGNQPQHF
DNA: TGTGCCAGTAGTATGAGAGCGGACGGCAATCAGCCCCAGCATTTT